These 11 T cell receptor beta chains originate from one sample sequenced in a study of post-analysis software for immune sequencing data. Study results and caveats: There were four or five TRBV segments more frequent in patients than controls, and TRBV5-6, TRBV5-1 and TRBV20-1 were among them.

The library was made from cDNA and included unique molecular identifiers. TCRdb independently ran MiXCR on the PCR reads; one entry per CDR3 protein. The table shows roughly 700,000 distinct CDR3 sequences, with 30% occurring only once. Antigen specificity for these receptors is unknown. The sequenced sample was blood. Receptors were obtained from a girl aged 10-17 years with multiple sclerosis.

This clonotype was detected only a few times. The chain uses TRBV15 and TRBJ1-2; 12 bases match TRBD1. The CDR3 length is 15 residues. Per germline, CDR1 LNHNV and CDR2 YYDKDF (reference sequence). The V segment lost 8 bases and the J segment 2 bases; nucleotides outside the gene matches: 6. CDR3 in DNA: TGTGCCACCTGGGACAGGGGGCTAGGGAACTATGGCTACACCTTC. It translates to CATWDRGLGNYGYTF.

The chain has TRBV14 and TRBJ1-1; D may be TRBD1 (5 bases). V was clipped by 0 bases and J by 2 bases, with 7 bases between them. Germline lookup yields CDR1 SGHDN and CDR2 FVKESK. CDR3 length: 14 residues. CDR3 DNA: TGTGCCAGCAGCCAAGACTGGGACAACACTGAAGCTTTCTTT. It encodes CASSQDWDNTEAFF.

This chain uses TRBV7-8 with TRBJ2-3; D assignment may be TRBD1 or TRBD2 (5 bases each). V was clipped by 2 bases and J by 4 bases, with 22 bases between them. CDR1 is SGHVS, CDR2 FQNEAQ, per germline. The CDR3 is 18 residues long. The CDR3 loop reads CASSLLSALGVGSDTQYF. The CDR3 nucleotides are TGTGCCAGCAGCTTACTTTCCGCCTTGGGGGTTGGGTCAGATACGCAGTATTTT.

The genes are TRBV25-1 and TRBJ1-2; D remains ambiguous. V lost 0 bases to trimming and J lost 12 bases, with 17 bases between them. Germline-derived CDR1 and CDR2 are MGHDK and SYGVNS. This CDR3 has 14 residues. The CDR3: CASSEYRERGGNTF. CDR3 nucleotide sequence: TGTGCCAGCAGTGAATATAGGGAGCGAGGCGGCAACACCTTC.

The genes are TRBV7-9 and TRBJ2-3; D may be TRBD2 (6 bases). Germline CDR1 SEHNR, CDR2 FQNEAQ (reference sequence). The CDR3 is made up of 15 amino acids. With 0 bases removed from V and 4 bases from J, the gap between germline ends came to 11 bases. The CDR3 here is CASSLALGGADTQYF. The CDR3 nucleotides read TGTGCCAGCAGCTTAGCGCTCGGGGGAGCAGATACGCAGTATTTT.

The gene calls are TRBV5-6 and TRBJ2-3; 8 bases fit TRBD1. The length of the CDR3 is 17 residues. V shed 0 bases, J shed 3 bases, and the junction held 9 bases outside the gene matches. The V gene's germline CDR1 is SGHDT and CDR2 YYEEEE. CDR3 in DNA: TGTGCCAGCAGCTTGGCCAGGACAGGGTTGCGGACAGATACGCAGTATTTT. Protein: CASSLARTGLRTDTQYF. The full variable domain, with the rest looked up from reference TRBV5-6 and TRBJ2-3, is DAGVTQSPTHLIKTRGQQVTLRCSPKSGHDTVSWYQQALGQGPQFIFQYYEEEERQRGNFPDRFSGHQFPNYSSELNVNALLLGDSALYLCASSLARTGLRTDTQYFGPGTRLTVL.

This clonotype was found a few times. Here the CDR3 reads CASSLVRGGRAPYEQYF. DNA for the CDR3: TGTGCCAGCAGTTTAGTTCGGGGCGGGAGGGCCCCCTACGAGCAGTACTTC. This chain links TRBV12-3 or TRBV12-4 with TRBJ2-7, with TRBD2 matching 9 bases. The CDR3 consists of 17 residues. V dropped 1 base and J dropped 2; count of bases not matched to a gene: 9.

V and J are TRBV5-1 and TRBJ2-5; 10 bases fit TRBD2. After removal of 0 bases from V and 5 bases from J, the junction contained 4 bases not matched to a gene. The germline V gene encodes CDR1 SGHRS and CDR2 YFSETQ. The CDR3 contains 15 residues. CDR3 residues: CASSLAETSGETQYF. As DNA, the CDR3 is TGCGCCAGCAGCTTGGCCGAGACTAGCGGGGAGACCCAGTACTTC. The full variable domain, with the rest looked up from reference TRBV5-1 and TRBJ2-5, is KAGVTQTPRYLIKTRGQQVTLSCSPISGHRSVSWYQQTPGQGLQFLFEYFSETQRNKGNFPGRFSGRQFSNSRSEMNVSTLELGDSALYLCASSLAETSGETQYFGPGTRLLVL.

The sample holds a few counts of this clonotype. The chain uses TRBV5-8 and TRBJ2-7; the D gene is possibly TRBD1 (6 bases). Germline-derived CDR1 and CDR2 are SGHTS and YDEGEE. The CDR3 is 13 residues long. V gave up 2 bases and J gave up 3 bases, with 9 bases separating them. The CDR3 region has the DNA TGTGCCAGCAGCTTCGTACAGGGCTACGAGCAGTACTTC. Its translation is CASSFVQGYEQYF.

This clonotype was detected a few times. The chain links TRBV6-2 or TRBV6-3 to TRBJ2-7, with TRBD2 matching 13 bases. The ends lost 3 bases at V and 5 bases at J; junction bases unmatched: 10. This CDR3 is built from 17 residues. Germline CDR1 reads MNHEY; CDR2 reads SVGEGT. CDR3 sequence: CASSYPGLAGIPHEQYF. The CDR3 DNA sequence: TGTGCCAGCAGTTATCCGGGACTAGCGGGAATCCCCCACGAGCAGTACTTC.

This chain uses TRBV4-3 with TRBJ1-6; D unclear. The CDR3 runs 19 residues. Germline V lookup: CDR1 LGHNA, CDR2 YSLEER. V was cut by 0 bases and J by 0 bases, with 15 bases left in between. CDR3 sequence (DNA): TGCGCCAGCAGCCAAGATAGCACATCTGTGAGCTCCTATAATTCACCCCTCCACTTT. This encodes CASSQDSTSVSSYNSPLHF.